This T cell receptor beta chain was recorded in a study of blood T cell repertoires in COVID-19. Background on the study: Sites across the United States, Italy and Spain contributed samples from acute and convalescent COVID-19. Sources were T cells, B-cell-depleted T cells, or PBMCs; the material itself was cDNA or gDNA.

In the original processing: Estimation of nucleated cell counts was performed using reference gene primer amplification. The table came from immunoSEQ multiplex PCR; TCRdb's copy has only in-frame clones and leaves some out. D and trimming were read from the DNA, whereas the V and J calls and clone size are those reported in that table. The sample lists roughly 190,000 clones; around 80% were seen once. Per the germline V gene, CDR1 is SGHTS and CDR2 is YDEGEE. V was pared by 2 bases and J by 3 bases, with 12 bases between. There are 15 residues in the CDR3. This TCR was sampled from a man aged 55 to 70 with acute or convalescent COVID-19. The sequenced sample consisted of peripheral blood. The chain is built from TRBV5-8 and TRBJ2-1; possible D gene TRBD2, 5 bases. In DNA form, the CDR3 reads TGTGCCAGCAGCTTCCGGGGTTCGGACTACAATGAGCAGTTCTTC. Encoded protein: CASSFRGSDYNEQFF.